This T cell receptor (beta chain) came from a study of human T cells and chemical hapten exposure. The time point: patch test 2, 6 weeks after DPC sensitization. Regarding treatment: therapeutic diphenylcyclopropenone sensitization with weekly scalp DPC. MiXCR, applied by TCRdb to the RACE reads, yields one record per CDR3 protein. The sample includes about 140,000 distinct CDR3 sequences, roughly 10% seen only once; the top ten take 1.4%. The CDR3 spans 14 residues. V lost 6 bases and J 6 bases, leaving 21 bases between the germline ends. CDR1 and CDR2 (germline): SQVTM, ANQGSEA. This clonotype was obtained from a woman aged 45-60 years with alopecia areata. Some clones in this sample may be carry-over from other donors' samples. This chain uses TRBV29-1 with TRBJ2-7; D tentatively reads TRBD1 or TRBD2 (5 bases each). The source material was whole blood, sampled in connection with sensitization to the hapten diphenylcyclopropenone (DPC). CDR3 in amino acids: CSVGPPGVSGEQYF. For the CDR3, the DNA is TGCAGCGTGGGGCCACCCGGGGTTTCAGGCGAGCAGTACTTC.